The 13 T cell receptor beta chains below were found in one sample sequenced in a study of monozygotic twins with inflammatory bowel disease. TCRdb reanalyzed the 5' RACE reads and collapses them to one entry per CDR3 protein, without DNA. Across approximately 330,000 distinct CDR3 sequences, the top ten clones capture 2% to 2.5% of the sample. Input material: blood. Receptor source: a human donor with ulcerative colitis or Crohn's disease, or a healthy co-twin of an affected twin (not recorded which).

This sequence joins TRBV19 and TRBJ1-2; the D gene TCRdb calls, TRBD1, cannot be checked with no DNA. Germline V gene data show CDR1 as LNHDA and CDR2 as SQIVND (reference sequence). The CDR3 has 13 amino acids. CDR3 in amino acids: CASSIRGDYGYTF.

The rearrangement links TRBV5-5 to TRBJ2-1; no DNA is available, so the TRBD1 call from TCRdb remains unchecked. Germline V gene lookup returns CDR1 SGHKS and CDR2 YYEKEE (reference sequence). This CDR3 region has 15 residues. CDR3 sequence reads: CASTTVKNSYNEQFF.

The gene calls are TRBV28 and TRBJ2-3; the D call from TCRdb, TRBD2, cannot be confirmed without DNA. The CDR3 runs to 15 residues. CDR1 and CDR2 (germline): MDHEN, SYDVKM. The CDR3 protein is CASSFGAGGTDTQYF.

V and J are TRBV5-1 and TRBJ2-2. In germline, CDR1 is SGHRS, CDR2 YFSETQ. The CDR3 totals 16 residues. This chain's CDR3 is CASSPEVGTNTGELFF.

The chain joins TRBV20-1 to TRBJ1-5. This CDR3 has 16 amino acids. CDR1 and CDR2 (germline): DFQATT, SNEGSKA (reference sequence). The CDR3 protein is CSARDQARTSNQPQHF.

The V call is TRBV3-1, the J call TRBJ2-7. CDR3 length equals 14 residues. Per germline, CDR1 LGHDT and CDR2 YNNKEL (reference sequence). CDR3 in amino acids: CASSQDSTSHEQYF.

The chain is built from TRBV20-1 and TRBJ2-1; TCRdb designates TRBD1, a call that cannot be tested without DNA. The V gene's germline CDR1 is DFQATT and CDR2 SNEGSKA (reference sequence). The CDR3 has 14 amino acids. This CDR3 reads CSALFSGAYNEQFF.

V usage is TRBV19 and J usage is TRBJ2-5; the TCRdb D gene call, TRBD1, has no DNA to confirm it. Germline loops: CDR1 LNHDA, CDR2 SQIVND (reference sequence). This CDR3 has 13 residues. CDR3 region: CASSNRVGETQYF.

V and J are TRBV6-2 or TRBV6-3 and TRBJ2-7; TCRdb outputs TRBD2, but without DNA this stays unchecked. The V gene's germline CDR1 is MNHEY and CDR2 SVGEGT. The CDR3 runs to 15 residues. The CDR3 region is CARTKLRGVSYEQYF.

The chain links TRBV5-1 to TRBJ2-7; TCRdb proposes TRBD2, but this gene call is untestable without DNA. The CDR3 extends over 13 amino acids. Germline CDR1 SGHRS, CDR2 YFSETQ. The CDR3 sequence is CASSPSGGGREYF.

The chain's CDR3 is CASTHPGSLTETQYF. The rearrangement links TRBV6-2 or TRBV6-3 to TRBJ2-5; no DNA is available, so the TRBD1 call from TCRdb remains unchecked. Germline V gives CDR1 MNHEY, CDR2 SVGEGT. There are 15 residues in the CDR3.

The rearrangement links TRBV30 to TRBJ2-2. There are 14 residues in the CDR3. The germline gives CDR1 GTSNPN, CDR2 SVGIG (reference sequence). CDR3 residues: CAWSLLPNTGELFF. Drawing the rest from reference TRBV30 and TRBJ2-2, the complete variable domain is SQTIHQWPATLVQPVGSPLSLECTVEGTSNPNLYWYRQAAGRGLQLLFYSVGIGQISSEVPQNLSASRPQDRQFILSSKKLLLSDSGFYLCAWSLLPNTGELFFGEGSRLTVL.

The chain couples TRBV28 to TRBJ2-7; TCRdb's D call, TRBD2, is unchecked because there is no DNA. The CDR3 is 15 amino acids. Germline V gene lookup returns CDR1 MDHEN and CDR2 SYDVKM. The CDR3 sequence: CASSFGGVSAYEQYF.